The next 25 T cell receptor beta chains were all read from a single sample in a study of blood T cell repertoires in COVID-19. Some clones are missing from TCRdb's copy, which holds only in-frame ones; the method was immunoSEQ multiplex PCR. Counted here are 170,000 or so clones, nearly 80% occurring once; the ten biggest clones make up 26%. Sequencing used peripheral blood. The receptor source for this set is an older woman with acute or convalescent COVID-19.

Here the CDR3 DNA reads TGTGCCAGCAGTGAAGACGGCCAGCGGCCCCAGCATTTT. It specifies CASSEDGQRPQHF. V usage is TRBV6-1 and J usage is TRBJ1-5, with unresolved D. Germline V gene lookup returns CDR1 MNHNS and CDR2 SASEGT. Deletions cut 1 base from V and 9 bases from J, with 10 bases between. This CDR3 has 13 amino acids.

The chain joins TRBV11-2 to TRBJ2-7; the D is unclear. V was clipped by 2 bases and J by 7 bases, with 6 bases between them. The germline V gene encodes CDR1 SGHAT and CDR2 FQNNGV. The CDR3 is made up of 11 amino acids. CDR3 residues: CASSLLREQYF. The CDR3 region has the DNA TGTGCCAGCAGCTTACTGCGTGAGCAGTACTTC.

The rearrangement links TRBV15 to TRBJ1-1; TRBD1 agrees at 9 bases. The junction had 6 bases not matched to a gene; V was cut back by 5 bases and J by 8 bases. The germline gives CDR1 LNHNV, CDR2 YYDKDF (reference sequence). This CDR3 is 13 amino acids long. The CDR3 loop reads CATSGWTGEEAFF. CDR3 bases: TGTGCCACCAGCGGATGGACAGGGGAAGAAGCTTTCTTT.

This clone appeared once. This sequence joins TRBV5-4 and TRBJ2-1, with TRBD2 identical over 12 bases. The germline V gene encodes CDR1 SGHNT and CDR2 YYREEE (reference sequence). V shed 7 bases and J 9 bases; nucleotides not matched to a gene: 11. This CDR3 has 15 amino acids. Written as DNA, the CDR3 is TGTGCCAGCGCTCTTAGACTAGCGGGAGAGGCTGAGCAGTTCTTC. It translates to CASALRLAGEAEQFF.

This chain uses TRBV2 with TRBJ2-5; tentative D call: TRBD1 (5 bases). CDR1 and CDR2 from the germline V gene are SNHLY and FYNNEI. The CDR3 is 12 residues long. Deletions cut 9 bases from V and 2 bases from J, with 10 bases between. The CDR3 is CASTRQQETQYF. In DNA form, the CDR3 reads TGTGCCAGTACGCGACAGCAAGAGACCCAGTACTTC.

The rearrangement uses TRBV12-3 or TRBV12-4 and TRBJ2-7, with a tentative D call TRBD2 (6 bases). Trimming removed 6 bases at V and 2 bases at J, with 11 bases between. This CDR3 contains 13 residues. The CDR3 nucleotides are TGTGCCAGCAGAGCTAGCGTGACCTACGAGCAGTACTTC. This codes for CASRASVTYEQYF.

This clone came up once. The chain employs TRBV11-1 and TRBJ2-7; TRBD1 matches 10 bases. Germline-derived CDR1 and CDR2 are SGHAT and FQDESV (reference sequence). This CDR3 has 15 amino acids. J lost 2 bases, V lost 7 bases, and 8 bases had no gene match. CDR3 nucleotides: TGTGCCAGCACCTCAGACAGGGGGCCCACCTACGAGCAGTACTTC. Its protein is CASTSDRGPTYEQYF.

The chain is built from TRBV7-9 and TRBJ2-2, with TRBD1 as a possible D gene (5 bases). The CDR3 loop spans 14 amino acids. The V gene lost 4 bases and the J gene lost 5 bases, with 11 bases spanning the gap. CDR1 and CDR2 from the germline V gene are SEHNR and FQNEAQ (reference sequence). The CDR3 DNA is TGTGCCAGCAGCTCCAGGGTTCTAACCGGGGAGCTGTTTTTT. Translating it yields CASSSRVLTGELFF.

On this clone: The sample has other DNA sequences that encode this CDR3 too. This chain joins TRBV19 and TRBJ2-3; 7 bases are shared with TRBD2. Germline CDR1 LNHDA, CDR2 SQIVND (reference sequence). The CDR3 extends over 15 amino acids. The J segment lost 2 bases and the V segment lost 4 bases, leaving 6 bases of the junction unmatched. The CDR3 sequence is CASSSPSGLTDTQYF. The CDR3, as DNA: TGTGCCAGTAGTAGTCCTAGCGGACTCACAGATACGCAGTATTTT.

The CDR3, as DNA: TGCAGTGCTAGTATCCCTAGCGGGAACTACGAGCAGTACTTC. It translates to CSASIPSGNYEQYF. V and J are TRBV20-1 and TRBJ2-7; 9 bases align to TRBD2. The CDR3 consists of 14 residues. Per the germline V gene, CDR1 is DFQATT and CDR2 is SNEGSKA (reference sequence). V lost 3 bases, J lost 3 bases, and 6 bases stayed unmatched.

The V call is TRBV5-1, the J call TRBJ2-7; the match to TRBD1 covers 9 bases. CDR1 and CDR2 from the germline V gene are SGHRS and YFSETQ. The CDR3 consists of 15 residues. The V segment lost 5 bases and the J segment 3 bases; nucleotides outside the gene matches: 9. The CDR3 nucleotides are TGCGCCAGCAGTAACGGACAGGGGACCATCTACGAGCAGTACTTC. This encodes CASSNGQGTIYEQYF.

CDR3 residues: CASRMGLAVNYEQYF. The CDR3 DNA reads as TGTGCCAGCAGGATGGGACTAGCGGTTAACTACGAGCAGTACTTC. The chain uses TRBV27 and TRBJ2-7; 11 bases match TRBD2. The V gene end was trimmed by 6 bases and the J gene end by 3 bases; junction bases not matched to a gene: 7. The CDR3 extends over 15 amino acids. Germline V gives CDR1 MNHEY, CDR2 SMNVEV (reference sequence).

The chain joins TRBV3-1 (or the pseudogene TRBV3-2) to TRBJ2-1, with 7 positions matching TRBD2. Trimming took 1 base from V and 7 from J; bases not matched to a gene: 10. The CDR3 length is 16 residues. Germline V gives CDR1 LGHDT, CDR2 YNNKEL (reference sequence). This CDR3 is CASSQAGLAEGNEQFF. The CDR3 nucleotides read TGTGCCAGCAGCCAAGCCGGCCTAGCGGAGGGGAATGAGCAGTTCTTC.

This chain connects TRBV19 to TRBJ1-2, with a tentative D call TRBD1 (6 bases). This CDR3 has 15 residues. The germline V gene has CDR1 LNHDA and CDR2 SQIVND (reference sequence). V dropped 5 bases and J dropped 7 bases, with 20 bases sitting between them. CDR3 in DNA: TGTGCCAGTAGTTCGATCACAGGGCTTTCCTCTGGCTACACCTTC. As protein: CASSSITGLSSGYTF.

The chain is built from TRBV3-1 (or the pseudogene TRBV3-2) and TRBJ2-7; TRBD2 might be the D (6 bases). V lost 1 base, J lost 4 bases, and 14 bases lay in between. Looked up from germline, CDR1 is LGHDT and CDR2 is YNNKEL (reference sequence). The CDR3 has 15 residues. The CDR3 DNA sequence: TGTGCCAGCAGCCAAGTGCGGGACCCCTTTTACGAGCAGTACTTC. It encodes CASSQVRDPFYEQYF.

This clone was seen more than once but under ten times. The CDR3: CASSYARDRETQYF. For the CDR3, the DNA is TGTGCCAGCAGTTACGCCCGGGACAGAGAGACCCAGTACTTC. The rearrangement uses TRBV6-2 or TRBV6-3 and TRBJ2-5; TRBD1 aligns across 7 bases. The CDR3 has 14 amino acids. V trimming: 2 bases; J trimming: 4 bases; junction bases outside the gene matches: 4. CDR1 and CDR2 (germline): MNHEY, SVGEGT.

CDR3 in amino acids: CATNGGVGTEAFF. DNA of the CDR3: TGCGCCACCAACGGGGGGGTGGGCACTGAAGCTTTCTTT. V and J are TRBV5-1 and TRBJ1-1; possibly TRBD1 for D (5 bases). This CDR3 is 13 amino acids long. V lost 9 bases to trimming and J lost 4 bases, with 16 bases between them. Germline loops: CDR1 SGHRS, CDR2 YFSETQ.

The chain couples TRBV5-5 to TRBJ2-7; the D is unclear. CDR3 length: 14 residues. Germline lookup yields CDR1 SGHKS and CDR2 YYEKEE (reference sequence). Trimming removed 0 bases from V and 1 base from J, with 8 bases in between. The CDR3 protein is CASSLEPRSYEQYF. CDR3 bases: TGTGCCAGCAGCTTGGAACCGCGGTCCTACGAGCAGTACTTC.

The V gene is TRBV7-2, the J gene TRBJ2-1, with 7 bases fitting TRBD1. V shed 1 base and J 8 bases; nucleotides not matched to a gene: 17. The CDR3 has 18 residues. CDR1 SGHTA and CDR2 FQGNSA come from the germline V gene. CDR3 coding DNA: TGTGCCAGCAGCTTAGTTCACTCGGGACAGTTGGGACGCCATGAGCAGTTCTTC. As protein: CASSLVHSGQLGRHEQFF.

The V gene is TRBV11-2, the J gene TRBJ2-2; 9 bases are shared with TRBD1. Per germline, CDR1 SGHAT and CDR2 FQNNGV. Unmatched junction bases numbered 7, after V lost 6 bases and J lost 5 bases. The length of the CDR3 is 15 residues. Here the CDR3 reads CASRSRDRETGELFF. Written as DNA, the CDR3 is TGTGCCAGCAGATCCAGGGACAGGGAAACCGGGGAGCTGTTTTTT.

The chain combines TRBV14 with TRBJ2-7, with D unclear. CDR1 and CDR2 from the germline V gene are SGHDN and FVKESK. CDR3 length: 16 amino acids. The V and J ends lost 2 bases and 0 bases respectively, with 14 bases between them. Written as DNA, the CDR3 is TGTGCCAGCAGCCAAATTTATTCGCGAGTCTCCTACGAGCAGTACTTC. This sequence encodes CASSQIYSRVSYEQYF.

The J gene is TRBJ1-2, the V gene TRBV3-1 (or the pseudogene TRBV3-2), with 10 bases matching TRBD1. Germline assignment: CDR1 LGHDT and CDR2 YNNKEL (reference sequence). Unmatched junction bases numbered 3, after V lost 4 bases and J lost 7 bases. The CDR3 extends over 13 amino acids. CDR3 loop: CASSRRTGGGYTF. In nucleotides, the CDR3 is TGTGCCAGCAGCCGAAGGACAGGGGGTGGCTACACCTTC.

J is TRBJ1-3 and V is TRBV7-2; 7 nucleotides align to TRBD1. This CDR3 contains 16 residues. Germline CDR1 and CDR2: SGHTA and FQGNSA. V was clipped by 1 base and J by 3 bases; unmatched bases: 6. The CDR3 spells CASSLGRGRFGNTIYF. The DNA of the CDR3 is TGTGCCAGCAGCTTAGGAAGGGGGCGATTTGGAAACACCATATATTTT.

This chain links TRBV7-3 with TRBJ1-1; D might be TRBD1 (5 bases). The V and J ends lost 4 bases and 2 bases respectively, with 8 bases between them. Germline V gene lookup returns CDR1 SGHTA and CDR2 FQGTGA. The CDR3 is 13 residues long. The CDR3 loop is CASSYGQNTEAFF. CDR3 bases: TGTGCCAGCAGCTACGGACAAAACACTGAAGCTTTCTTT. The full variable domain, completed using reference TRBV7-3 and TRBJ1-1, is GAGVSQTPSNKVTEKGKYVELRCDPISGHTALYWYRQSLGQGPEFLIYFQGTGAADDSGLPNDRFFAVRPEGSVSTLKIQRTERGDSAVYLCASSYGQNTEAFFGQGTRLTVV.

This sequence joins TRBV2 and TRBJ1-4; maybe TRBD1 (5 bases). Per germline, CDR1 SNHLY and CDR2 FYNNEI. The CDR3 sequence is 12 residues long. Trimming cost V 6 bases and J 7 bases, with 9 bases left between them. The CDR3 coding sequence is TGTGCCAGCAGCACAACAGGTGAAAAACTGTTTTTT. It translates to CASSTTGEKLFF.